This T cell receptor (beta chain) was identified during a study of T cells in Graves' hyperthyroidism and ophthalmopathy. Study conclusions and caveats: Stable hyperthyroidism and ophthalmopathy were separated using 13 V-J signatures. Among clonotypes expanded in thyroid above 0.001, most were also found in blood.

Using RNA transcripts as the source, TCR beta CDR3 regions were amplified. The primer set for the first-round RT-PCR of the TCR CDR3 was HTBI. TCRdb re-called the multiplex PCR reads with MiXCR, one entry per CDR3 protein. The sample consists of a few hundred thousand distinct CDR3 sequences, roughly 13% of them appearing once. Comment on this clonotype: Its specificity is unknown. It may be a read error: a sequence one base away is much more abundant.

The CDR3 loop spans 14 amino acids. Germline V gene data show CDR1 as DFQATT and CDR2 as SNEGSKA (reference sequence). The chain employs TRBV20-1 and TRBJ2-3; TRBD2 aligns across 9 bases. The sequenced sample consisted of blood. This sequence originates from a woman younger than 35 with Graves' hyperthyroidism. The DNA of the CDR3 is TGCAGTGCTTTCGGGACTAGCAACACAGATACGCAGTGTTTT. This encodes CSAFGTSNTDTQCF.